The 24 T cell receptor beta chains listed next were all sequenced from one sample in a study of vaccination effects on CD4 cells after COVID-19. For these TCRs, the target antigens are not known. TCRdb's table, derived via immunoSEQ multiplex PCR, lists solely in-frame clones and lacks some. The sample lists around 50,000 clones; about 75% were seen once. The authors isolated CD4+ T cells after around 10 days of culture. The sequencing used CD4+ T cells from PBMCs cultured without peptide, collected before COVID-19 vaccination. The receptor source for this set is a human donor who had a prior SARS-CoV-2 infection.

This clone was picked up a small number of times. CDR3 in amino acids: CPRGWGLALSSYEQYF. DNA of the CDR3: TGTCCAAGAGGCTGGGGGCTAGCGTTGTCGTCCTACGAGCAGTACTTC. V and J are TRBV19 and TRBJ2-7, with D possibly being TRBD1 or TRBD2 (6 bases each). CDR3 length: 16 residues. CDR1 is LNHDA and CDR2 is SQIVND in the germline V gene (reference sequence).

V and J are TRBV6-1 and TRBJ1-2; D is unresolved. This CDR3 is built from 14 residues. Germline V CDR1 and CDR2: MNHNS, SASEGT. Trimming left V 2 bases short and J 4 bases short, with 11 bases between. CDR3 amino acids: CASSEQGGPYGYTF. The CDR3 nucleotides read TGTGCCAGCAGTGAACAAGGAGGCCCCTATGGCTACACCTTC.

The rearrangement links TRBV30 to TRBJ2-3, with D possibly matching TRBD1 (6 bases). With 8 bases removed from V and 5 bases from J, the gap between germline ends came to 17 bases. The CDR3 is made up of 13 amino acids. Germline CDR1 is GTSNPN and CDR2 is SVGIG (reference sequence). CDR3 in amino acids: CAGGRGPQDTQYF. CDR3 in DNA: TGTGCCGGCGGCAGGGGCCCCCAAGATACGCAGTATTTT.

This rearrangement joins TRBV7-2 to TRBJ2-7, with 16 bases identical to TRBD2. The CDR3 has 17 residues. Losses at the gene ends were 5 bases for V and 4 bases for J; bases not matched to a gene: 8. Germline V CDR1 and CDR2: SGHTA, FQGNSA. Written as DNA, the CDR3 is TGTGCCAGCAGCCCCGAGGGACTAGCGGGGGGGATGTACGAGCAGTACTTC. Amino acid sequence: CASSPEGLAGGMYEQYF. The variable domain in full, completed from reference TRBV7-2 and TRBJ2-7, reads GAGVSQSPSNKVTEKGKDVELRCDPISGHTALYWYRQSLGQGLEFLIYFQGNSAPDKSGLPSDRFSAERTGGSVSTLTIQRTQQEDSAVYLCASSPEGLAGGMYEQYFGPGTRLTVT.

This chain uses TRBV4-1 with TRBJ1-2, with 11 nucleotides matching TRBD1. This CDR3 contains 17 residues. V dropped 2 bases and J dropped 3; count of bases not matched to a gene: 8. CDR1 and CDR2 (germline): MGHRA, YSYEKL. Written as DNA, the CDR3 is TGCGCCAGCAGCCAAAAACCCACGGGACAGGGGGACTATGGCTACACCTTC. Protein product: CASSQKPTGQGDYGYTF.

The J gene is TRBJ2-1, the V gene TRBV7-2; D is undetermined. Germline V gene data show CDR1 as SGHTA and CDR2 as FQGNSA. The ends were cut back, 4 bases at V and 10 bases at J, with 11 bases in the middle. This CDR3 is built from 12 residues. CDR3 sequence (DNA): TGTGCCAGCAGCTACTCCGGGCGCGAGCAGTTCTTC. Its protein is CASSYSGREQFF.

This chain links TRBV24-1 with TRBJ2-7, with TRBD1 as a possible D gene (5 bases). The V end lost 0 bases, the J end lost 1 base, and 6 bases lay between the germline ends. Germline-derived CDR1 and CDR2 are KGHDR and SFDVKD. The CDR3 sequence is 14 residues long. The CDR3 nucleotides read TGTGCCACCAGTGATTTGCCAGGGTCCTACGAGCAGTACTTC. The encoded protein is CATSDLPGSYEQYF.

The table lists this clone with a few counts. The chain is built from TRBV5-1 and TRBJ1-2; the D is unclear. V lost 0 bases to trimming and J lost 0 bases, with 3 bases between them. The CDR3 contains 13 residues. Looked up from germline, CDR1 is SGHRS and CDR2 is YFSETQ. In DNA, the CDR3 is TGCGCCAGCAGCTTGGCAGCTAACTATGGCTACACCTTC. Translated, it gives CASSLAANYGYTF.

The V and J genes are TRBV7-2 and TRBJ2-7; 7 bases align to TRBD1. The germline gives CDR1 SGHTA, CDR2 FQGNSA. After removal of 5 bases from V and 6 bases from J, the junction contained 13 bases not matched to a gene. This CDR3 comprises 15 residues. The CDR3 DNA sequence: TGTGCCAGCAGCATAATAGCCCAGACAGGGAGCGAGCAGTACTTC. The encoded protein is CASSIIAQTGSEQYF.

The V and J genes are TRBV7-9 and TRBJ2-1, with TRBD2 identical over 9 bases. The V and J ends lost 2 bases and 8 bases, in that order; junction bases with no gene match: 7. The CDR3 has 15 amino acids. CDR1 SEHNR and CDR2 FQNEAQ come from the germline V gene (reference sequence). The CDR3 loop is CASSLQAGGPDEQFF. Here the CDR3 DNA reads TGTGCCAGCAGCTTACAGGCGGGAGGGCCGGATGAGCAGTTCTTC.

The V gene is TRBV20-1, the J gene TRBJ1-2, with 9 bases matching TRBD1. The trim removed 4 bases at V and 7 bases at J, leaving 1 base unmatched. The CDR3 runs 11 residues. Germline lookup yields CDR1 DFQATT and CDR2 SNEGSKA (reference sequence). The CDR3 DNA reads as TGCAGTGCTAAGGACAGGGGTGGCTACACCTTC. Translating it yields CSAKDRGGYTF.

J is TRBJ2-7 and V is TRBV5-8; a possible D gene is TRBD1 (6 bases). Germline values: CDR1 SGHTS, CDR2 YDEGEE. The V end lost 4 bases, the J end lost 1 base, and 18 bases lay between the germline ends. The CDR3 covers 16 residues. The DNA for the CDR3 is TGTGCCAGCAGCCCGGAAGCGGTGGGGGCTTCCTACGAGCAGTACTTC. This sequence encodes CASSPEAVGASYEQYF.

The chain employs TRBV4-1 and TRBJ2-3; D is undetermined. The germline V gene has CDR1 MGHRA and CDR2 YSYEKL. Trimming removed 2 bases from V and 2 bases from J, with 5 bases in between. CDR3 length equals 13 residues. CDR3 coding DNA: TGCGCCAGCAGCCAACTTCACACAGATACGCAGTATTTT. As protein: CASSQLHTDTQYF.

The chain links TRBV5-1 to TRBJ1-4, with 8 nucleotides matching TRBD1. Germline V gene lookup returns CDR1 SGHRS and CDR2 YFSETQ. V trimming: 3 bases; J trimming: 7 bases; junction bases outside the gene matches: 5. The CDR3 is 14 amino acids. Here the CDR3 DNA reads TGCGCCAGCAGCTGGACAGGGCCCGGTGAAAAACTGTTTTTT. Its translation: CASSWTGPGEKLFF.

This clone appeared once. This rearrangement joins TRBV6-9 to TRBJ2-5, with no clear D. V shed 7 bases and J shed 1 base, with 7 bases lying between them. From germline, CDR1 is MNHGY and CDR2 SVAAGI. This CDR3 spans 12 amino acids. Here the CDR3 DNA reads TGTGCCAGCACCGACGCCCAAGAGACCCAGTACTTC. It is translated as CASTDAQETQYF.

This clone was detected only a few times. V usage is TRBV6-6 and J usage is TRBJ1-2; D perhaps matches TRBD1 (5 bases). V dropped 6 bases and J dropped 7 bases, with 18 bases sitting between them. The CDR3 loop spans 14 amino acids. Germline V gene lookup returns CDR1 MNHNY and CDR2 SVGAGI (reference sequence). CDR3 DNA sequence: TGTGCCAGCAGCTCTATCGACAGTTCGTTTGGCTACACCTTC. This encodes CASSSIDSSFGYTF.

The rearrangement joins TRBV18 to TRBJ1-2, with D unresolved. This CDR3 region has 15 residues. Per germline, CDR1 KGHSH and CDR2 LQKENI. V was shortened by 6 bases and J by 0 bases, with 14 bases between the two germline ends. The CDR3 region has the DNA TGTGCCAGCTCGCAAGGACGGACCCCTAACTATGGCTACACCTTC. Protein: CASSQGRTPNYGYTF.

The sample holds one count of this clone. As DNA, the CDR3 is TGTGCCAGCAGCTGGACAGGGGGCGAAGAGACCCAGTACTTC. Translation gives CASSWTGGEETQYF. The J gene is TRBJ2-5, the V gene TRBV7-9, with TRBD1 matching over 11 bases. Germline V gene sequence: CDR1 SEHNR, CDR2 FQNEAQ (reference sequence). The CDR3 loop spans 14 amino acids. V was clipped by 4 bases and J by 3 bases; unmatched bases: 1.

The chain recombines TRBV21-1 with TRBJ2-1; the listed D gene, TRBD1, was not tested against the DNA. TRBV21-1 has pseudogene status. This CDR3 comprises 15 residues. In DNA, the CDR3 is TGTGCCAGCAGCCGCCGGGACAGGGGCCTTGAGGGGGAGTTCTTC. Translation gives CASSRRDRGLEGEFF.

The chain combines TRBV7-2 with TRBJ2-1; D unresolved. Germline-derived CDR1 and CDR2 are SGHTA and FQGNSA. The length of the CDR3 is 17 residues. V was shortened by 5 bases and J by 1 base, with 18 bases between the two germline ends. CDR3 sequence reads: CASSPRRVGWSYNEQFF. Written as DNA, the CDR3 is TGTGCCAGCAGCCCCCGGCGTGTGGGGTGGTCCTACAATGAGCAGTTCTTC.

This clone was counted a few times. The V call is TRBV7-9, the J call TRBJ1-6; D might be TRBD1 (5 bases). The length of the CDR3 is 13 residues. CDR1 is SEHNR, CDR2 FQNEAQ, per germline (reference sequence). The V end lost 1 base, the J end lost 7 bases, and 5 bases lay between the germline ends. The CDR3 loop is CASSLEGNSPLHF. CDR3 bases: TGTGCCAGCAGCTTAGAGGGGAATTCACCCCTCCACTTT.

The rearrangement links TRBV19 to TRBJ2-3, with 12 bases lining up with TRBD2. The CDR3 is 17 amino acids. Germline lookup yields CDR1 LNHDA and CDR2 SQIVND (reference sequence). J gave up 2 bases and V 1 base, and 4 bases lay outside the gene matches. CDR3 sequence: CASSIVGLAGPTDTQYF. As DNA, the CDR3 is TGTGCCAGTAGTATAGTAGGACTAGCGGGGCCCACAGATACGCAGTATTTT.

A few counts support this clone. The rearrangement joins TRBV2 to TRBJ1-2; 10 bases line up with TRBD1. V lost 2 bases and J lost 3; bases outside the gene matches: 3. Germline V gene data show CDR1 as SNHLY and CDR2 as FYNNEI. This CDR3 contains 15 residues. The CDR3 here is CASSERGTGDYGYTF. CDR3 bases: TGTGCCAGCAGTGAAAGGGGGACAGGGGACTATGGCTACACCTTC.

This chain connects TRBV5-6 to TRBJ2-5, with 7 bases aligning to TRBD1. With V trimmed by 4 bases and J by 1 base, 4 bases remained unmatched. The CDR3 extends over 14 amino acids. From germline, CDR1 is SGHDT and CDR2 YYEEEE. The CDR3 region is CASSRDRTQETQYF. The CDR3 bases are TGTGCCAGCAGCCGGGACAGAACCCAAGAGACCCAGTACTTC.